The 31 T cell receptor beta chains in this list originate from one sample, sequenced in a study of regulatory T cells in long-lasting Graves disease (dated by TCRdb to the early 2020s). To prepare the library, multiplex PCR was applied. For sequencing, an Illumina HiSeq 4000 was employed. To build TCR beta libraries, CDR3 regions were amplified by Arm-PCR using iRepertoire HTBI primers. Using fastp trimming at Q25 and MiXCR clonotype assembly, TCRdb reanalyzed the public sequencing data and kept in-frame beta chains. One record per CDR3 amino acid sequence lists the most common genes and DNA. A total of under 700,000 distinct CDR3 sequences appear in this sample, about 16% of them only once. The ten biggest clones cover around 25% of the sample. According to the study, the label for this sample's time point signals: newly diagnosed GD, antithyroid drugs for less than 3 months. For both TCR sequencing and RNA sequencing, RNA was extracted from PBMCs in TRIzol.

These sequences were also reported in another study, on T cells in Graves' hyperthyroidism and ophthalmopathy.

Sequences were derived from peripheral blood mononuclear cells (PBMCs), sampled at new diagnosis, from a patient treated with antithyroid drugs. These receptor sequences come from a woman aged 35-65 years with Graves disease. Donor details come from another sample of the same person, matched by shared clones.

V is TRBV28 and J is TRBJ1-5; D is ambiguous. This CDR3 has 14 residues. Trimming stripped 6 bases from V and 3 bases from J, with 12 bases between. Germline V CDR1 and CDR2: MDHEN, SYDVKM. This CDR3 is CASSLENYNQPQHF. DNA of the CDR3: TGTGCCAGCAGCTTAGAAAACTACAATCAGCCCCAGCATTTT.

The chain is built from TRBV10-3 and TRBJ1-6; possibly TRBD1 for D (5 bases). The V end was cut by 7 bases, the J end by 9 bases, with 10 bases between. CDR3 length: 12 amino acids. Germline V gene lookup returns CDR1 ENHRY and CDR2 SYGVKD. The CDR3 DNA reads TGTGCCATCAAGGGGTCAAGTTCACCCCTCCACTTT. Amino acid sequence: CAIKGSSSPLHF.

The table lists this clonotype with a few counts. CDR3 in DNA: TGTGCCAGCAGTGACTTCAGGGGGGGGGACTACAATGAGCAGTTCTTC. Protein: CASSDFRGGDYNEQFF. The V and J genes are TRBV2 and TRBJ2-1; perhaps D is TRBD1 or TRBD2 (7 bases each). The V end was cut by 3 bases, the J end by 3 bases, with 15 bases between. In germline, CDR1 is SNHLY, CDR2 FYNNEI. This CDR3 has 16 amino acids. Drawing the rest from reference TRBV2 and TRBJ2-1, the complete variable domain is EPEVTQTPSHQVTQMGQEVILRCVPISNHLYFYWYRQILGQKVEFLVSFYNNEISEKSEIFDDQFSVERPDGSNFTLKIRSTKLEDSAMYFCASSDFRGGDYNEQFFGPGTRLTVL.

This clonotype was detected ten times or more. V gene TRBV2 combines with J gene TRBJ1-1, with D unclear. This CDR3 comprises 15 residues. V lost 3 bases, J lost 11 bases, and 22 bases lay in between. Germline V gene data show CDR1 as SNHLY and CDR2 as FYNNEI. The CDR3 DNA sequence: TGTGCCAGCAGTGATTCGGAATCAACGTCCTTTGCGGCTTTCTTT. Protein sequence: CASSDSESTSFAAFF.

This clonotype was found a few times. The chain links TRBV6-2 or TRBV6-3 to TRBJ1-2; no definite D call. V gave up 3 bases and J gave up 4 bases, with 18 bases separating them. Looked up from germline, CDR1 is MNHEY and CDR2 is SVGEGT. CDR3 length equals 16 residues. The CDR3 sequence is CASSYNNRRVGYGYTF. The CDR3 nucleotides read TGTGCCAGCAGTTATAATAATCGGAGGGTTGGCTATGGCTACACCTTC.

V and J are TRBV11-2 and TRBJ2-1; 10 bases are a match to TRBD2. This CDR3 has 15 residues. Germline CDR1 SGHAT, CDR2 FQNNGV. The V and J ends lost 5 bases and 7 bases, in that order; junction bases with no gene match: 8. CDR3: CASSPRLAGKNEQFF. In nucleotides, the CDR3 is TGTGCCAGCAGCCCCAGACTAGCGGGTAAAAATGAGCAGTTCTTC. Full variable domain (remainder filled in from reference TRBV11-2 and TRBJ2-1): EAGVAQSPRYKIIEKRQSVAFWCNPISGHATLYWYQQILGQGPKLLIQFQNNGVVDDSQLPKDRFSAERLKGVDSTLKIQPAKLEDSAVYLCASSPRLAGKNEQFFGPGTRLTVL.

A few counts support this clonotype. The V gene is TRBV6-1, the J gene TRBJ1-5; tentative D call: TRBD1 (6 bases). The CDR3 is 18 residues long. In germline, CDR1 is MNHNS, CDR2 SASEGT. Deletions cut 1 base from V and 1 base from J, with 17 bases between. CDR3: CASSEEGVWGASNQPQHF. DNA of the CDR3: TGTGCCAGCAGTGAAGAGGGAGTTTGGGGGGCGAGCAATCAGCCCCAGCATTTT.

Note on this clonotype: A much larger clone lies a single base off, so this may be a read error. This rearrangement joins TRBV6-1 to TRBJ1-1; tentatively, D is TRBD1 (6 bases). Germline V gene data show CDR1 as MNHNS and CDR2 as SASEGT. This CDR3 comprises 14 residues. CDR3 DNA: TGTGCCAGCAGGGAACGGGACAAGAACATTGAAGCTTTCTTT. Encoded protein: CASRERDKNIEAFF.

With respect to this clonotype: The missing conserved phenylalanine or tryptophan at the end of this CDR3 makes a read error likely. The DNA of the CDR3 is TGCGCCAGCAGCGAAGGGACAGGTCGTGCAGGTCAGCCCCAGCATTCT. Translated, it gives CASSEGTGRAGQPQHS. This rearrangement joins TRBV5-1 to TRBJ1-5, with 8 bases fitting TRBD1. J lost 6 bases, V lost 4 bases, and 12 bases had no gene match. CDR1 and CDR2 from the germline V gene are SGHRS and YFSETQ. CDR3 length equals 16 residues.

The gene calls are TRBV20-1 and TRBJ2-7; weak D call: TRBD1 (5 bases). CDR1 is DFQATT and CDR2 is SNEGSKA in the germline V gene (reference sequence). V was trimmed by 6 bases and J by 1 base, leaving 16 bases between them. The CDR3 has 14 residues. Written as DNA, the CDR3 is TGCAGTGCCAGTCAATACAGGAATTCCTACGAGCAGTACTTC. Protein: CSASQYRNSYEQYF.

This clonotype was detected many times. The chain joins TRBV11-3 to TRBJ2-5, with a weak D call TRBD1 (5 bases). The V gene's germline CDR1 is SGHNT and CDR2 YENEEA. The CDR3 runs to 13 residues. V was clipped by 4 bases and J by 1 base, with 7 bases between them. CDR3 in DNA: TGTGCCAGCAGCTGGACATTCCAAGAGACCCAGTACTTC. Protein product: CASSWTFQETQYF.

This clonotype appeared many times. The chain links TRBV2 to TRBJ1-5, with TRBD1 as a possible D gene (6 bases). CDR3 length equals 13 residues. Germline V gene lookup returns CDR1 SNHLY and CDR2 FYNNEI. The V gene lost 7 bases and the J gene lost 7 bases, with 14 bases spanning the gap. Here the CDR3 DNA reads TGTGCCAGCAAAGGGGGGGGGCAACAGCCCCAGCATTTT. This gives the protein CASKGGGQQPQHF.

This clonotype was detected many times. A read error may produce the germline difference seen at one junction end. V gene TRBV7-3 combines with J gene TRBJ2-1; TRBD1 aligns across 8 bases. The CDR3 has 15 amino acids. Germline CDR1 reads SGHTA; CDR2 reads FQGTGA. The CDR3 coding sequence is TGTGCCAGCAGCCTAACAGGGGGGTCCTACAATGAGCAGTTCTTC. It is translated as CASSLTGGSYNEQFF.

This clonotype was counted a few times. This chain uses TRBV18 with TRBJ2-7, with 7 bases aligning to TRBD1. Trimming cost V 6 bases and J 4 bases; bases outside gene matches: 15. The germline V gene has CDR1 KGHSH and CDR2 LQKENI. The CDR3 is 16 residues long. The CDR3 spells CASSSRRGQSIYEQYF. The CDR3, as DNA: TGTGCCAGCTCGTCACGAAGGGGACAGTCCATTTACGAGCAGTACTTC.

The chain's CDR3 is CASSPQGGLAGARGIGELFF. In DNA form, the CDR3 reads TGTGCCAGCAGCCCGCAGGGTGGACTAGCGGGGGCCCGGGGTATCGGGGAGCTGTTTTTT. The chain carries TRBV7-2 and TRBJ2-2; TRBD2 agrees at 13 bases. The V gene end was trimmed by 5 bases and the J gene end by 7 bases; junction bases not matched to a gene: 19. Germline CDR1 is SGHTA and CDR2 is FQGNSA. The CDR3 loop spans 20 amino acids.

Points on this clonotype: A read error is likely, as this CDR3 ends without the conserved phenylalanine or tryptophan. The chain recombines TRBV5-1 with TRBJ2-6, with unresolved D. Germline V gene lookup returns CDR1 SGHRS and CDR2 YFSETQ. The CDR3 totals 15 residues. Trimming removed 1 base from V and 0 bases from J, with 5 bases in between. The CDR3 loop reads CASSLTVSGANVLTL. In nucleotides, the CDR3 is TGCGCCAGCAGCTTGACAGTCTCTGGGGCCAACGTCCTGACTCTC.

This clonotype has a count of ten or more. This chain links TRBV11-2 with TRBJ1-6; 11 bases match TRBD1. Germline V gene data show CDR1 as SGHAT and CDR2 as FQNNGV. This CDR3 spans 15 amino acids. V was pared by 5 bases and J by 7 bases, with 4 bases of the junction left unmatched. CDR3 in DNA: TGTGCCAGCAGCCGGACAGGGGGCACGAATTCACCCCTCCACTTT. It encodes CASSRTGGTNSPLHF.

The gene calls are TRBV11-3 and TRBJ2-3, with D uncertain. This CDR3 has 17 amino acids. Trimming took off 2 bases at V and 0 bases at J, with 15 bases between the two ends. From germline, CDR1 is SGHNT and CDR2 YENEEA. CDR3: CASSLSWAPISTDTQYF. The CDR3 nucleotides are TGTGCCAGCAGCTTATCGTGGGCACCAATTAGCACAGATACGCAGTATTTT.

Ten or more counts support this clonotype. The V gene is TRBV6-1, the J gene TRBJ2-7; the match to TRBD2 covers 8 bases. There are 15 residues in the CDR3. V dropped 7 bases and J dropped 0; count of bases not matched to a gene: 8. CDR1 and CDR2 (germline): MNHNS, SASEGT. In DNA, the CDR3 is TGTGCCAGCAAACTTACAAGCGGGGGCTCCTACGAGCAGTACTTC. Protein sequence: CASKLTSGGSYEQYF.

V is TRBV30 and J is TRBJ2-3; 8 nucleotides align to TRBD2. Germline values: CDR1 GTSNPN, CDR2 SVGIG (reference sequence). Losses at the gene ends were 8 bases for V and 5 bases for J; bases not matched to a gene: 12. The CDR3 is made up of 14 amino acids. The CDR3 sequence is CAAHRRGGVDTQYF. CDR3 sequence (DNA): TGTGCCGCCCACCGCCGGGGGGGCGTAGATACGCAGTATTTT. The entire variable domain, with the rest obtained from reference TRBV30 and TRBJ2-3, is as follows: SQTIHQWPATLVQPVGSPLSLECTVEGTSNPNLYWYRQAAGRGLQLLFYSVGIGQISSEVPQNLSASRPQDRQFILSSKKLLLSDSGFYLCAAHRRGGVDTQYFGPGTRLTVL.

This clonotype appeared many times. The CDR3 loop reads CASRHGTGTNYGYTF. The DNA for the CDR3 is TGTGCCAGCAGGCACGGGACAGGGACTAACTATGGCTACACCTTC. The gene calls are TRBV12-3 or TRBV12-4 and TRBJ1-2; TRBD1 matches 9 bases. There are 15 residues in the CDR3. Trimming at V came to 6 bases and at J to 0 bases, leaving 5 bases not matched to a gene.

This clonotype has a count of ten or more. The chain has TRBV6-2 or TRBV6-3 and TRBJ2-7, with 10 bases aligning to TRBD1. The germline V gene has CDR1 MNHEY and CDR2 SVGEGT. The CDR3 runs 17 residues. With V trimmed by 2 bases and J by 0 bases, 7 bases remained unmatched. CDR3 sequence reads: CASSYPEDRGSSYEQYF. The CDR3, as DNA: TGTGCCAGCAGTTACCCTGAGGACAGGGGGTCCTCCTACGAGCAGTACTTC.

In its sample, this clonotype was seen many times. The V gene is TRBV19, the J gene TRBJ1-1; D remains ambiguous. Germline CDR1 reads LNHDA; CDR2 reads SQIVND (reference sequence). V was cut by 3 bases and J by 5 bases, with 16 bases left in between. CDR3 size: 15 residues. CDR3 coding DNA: TGTGCCAGTAGTATGGGTGGAGGGTTGAGGACTGAAGCTTTCTTT. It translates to CASSMGGGLRTEAFF.

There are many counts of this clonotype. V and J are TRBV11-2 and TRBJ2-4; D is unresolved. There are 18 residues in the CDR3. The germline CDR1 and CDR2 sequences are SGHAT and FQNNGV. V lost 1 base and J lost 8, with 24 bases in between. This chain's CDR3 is CASSLGVPRSGGVDIQYF. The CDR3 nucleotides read TGTGCCAGCAGCTTAGGCGTCCCACGTAGTGGCGGAGTGGACATTCAGTACTTC.

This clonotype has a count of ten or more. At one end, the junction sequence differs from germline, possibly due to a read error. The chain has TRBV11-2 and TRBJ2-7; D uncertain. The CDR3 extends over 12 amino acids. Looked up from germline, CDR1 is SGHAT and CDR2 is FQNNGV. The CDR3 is CASSLHSYEPYF. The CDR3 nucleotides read TGTGCCAGCAGCTTACACTCCTACGAGCCGTACTTC.

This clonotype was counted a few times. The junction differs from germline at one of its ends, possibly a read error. The DNA of the CDR3 is TGTGCCGTCAGCGAAGGGGGGAATCAGCCCCAGCATTTT. Translating gives CAVSEGGNQPQHF. The V and J genes are TRBV10-3 and TRBJ1-5; possibly TRBD1 for D (6 bases). Per the germline V gene, CDR1 is ENHRY and CDR2 is SYGVKD. The CDR3 is 13 amino acids.

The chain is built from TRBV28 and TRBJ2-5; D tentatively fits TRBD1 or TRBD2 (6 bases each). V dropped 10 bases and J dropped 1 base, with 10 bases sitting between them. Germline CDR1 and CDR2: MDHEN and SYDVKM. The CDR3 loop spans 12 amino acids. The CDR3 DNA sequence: TGTGCCACCCGGGGGCTCCAAGAGACCCAGTACTTC. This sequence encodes CATRGLQETQYF.

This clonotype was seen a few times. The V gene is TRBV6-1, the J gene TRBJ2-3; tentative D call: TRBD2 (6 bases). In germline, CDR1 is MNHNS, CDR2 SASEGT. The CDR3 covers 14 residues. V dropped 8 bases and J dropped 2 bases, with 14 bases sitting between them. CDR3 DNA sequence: TGTGCCAGCGACCGGGGGTCCCACACAGATACGCAGTATTTT. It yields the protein CASDRGSHTDTQYF.

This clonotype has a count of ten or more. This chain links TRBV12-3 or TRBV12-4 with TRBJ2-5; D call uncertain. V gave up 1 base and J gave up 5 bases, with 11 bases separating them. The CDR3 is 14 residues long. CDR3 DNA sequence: TGTGCCAGCAGTTTAGAGGAGAGCACGGAGACCCAGTACTTC. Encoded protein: CASSLEESTETQYF.

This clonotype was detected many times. CDR3 in DNA: TGTGCCAGCAGTCAGGGACTAGGCAACGAGCAGTACTTC. Protein sequence: CASSQGLGNEQYF. The V and J genes are TRBV28 and TRBJ2-7; TRBD2 matches 8 bases. The CDR3 contains 13 residues. The V gene's germline CDR1 is MDHEN and CDR2 SYDVKM. V gave up 5 bases and J gave up 5 bases; unmatched junction bases: 5.

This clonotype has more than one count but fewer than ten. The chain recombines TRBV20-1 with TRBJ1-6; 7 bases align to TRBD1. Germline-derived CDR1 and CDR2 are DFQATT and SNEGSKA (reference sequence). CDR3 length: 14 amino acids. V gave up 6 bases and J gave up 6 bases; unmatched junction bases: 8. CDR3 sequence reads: CSATRDSGNSPLHF. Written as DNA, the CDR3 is TGCAGTGCAACCCGGGACAGTGGTAATTCACCCCTCCACTTT.